This entry is about one T cell receptor beta chain. The antigen is undetermined. CDR1 MNHNS and CDR2 SASEGT come from the germline V gene. Trimming removed 6 bases at V and 1 base at J, with 22 bases between. This CDR3 region has 17 residues. The sample comes from a study of response to subunit inactivated influenza vaccine. General study results and limits: The study's authors posited that every seasonal influenza vaccination enlists few new T cells.

MiXCR, run by TCRdb on the RT-PCR reads, gives a single entry per CDR3 protein. Of approximately 490,000 distinct CDR3 sequences in the sample, 6% to 9% were seen once. The material sequenced was PBMCs from blood, taken roughly 24 months after vaccination. The chain combines TRBV6-1 with TRBJ2-7; D might be TRBD2 (7 bases). The TCR originated in a man between 50 and 75 years old who received an inactivated influenza vaccine. In nucleotides, the CDR3 is TGTGCCAGCAGGGGGACGGGGGGCGGAAATCCTTCCTACGAGCAGTACTTC. Residues: CASRGTGGGNPSYEQYF.